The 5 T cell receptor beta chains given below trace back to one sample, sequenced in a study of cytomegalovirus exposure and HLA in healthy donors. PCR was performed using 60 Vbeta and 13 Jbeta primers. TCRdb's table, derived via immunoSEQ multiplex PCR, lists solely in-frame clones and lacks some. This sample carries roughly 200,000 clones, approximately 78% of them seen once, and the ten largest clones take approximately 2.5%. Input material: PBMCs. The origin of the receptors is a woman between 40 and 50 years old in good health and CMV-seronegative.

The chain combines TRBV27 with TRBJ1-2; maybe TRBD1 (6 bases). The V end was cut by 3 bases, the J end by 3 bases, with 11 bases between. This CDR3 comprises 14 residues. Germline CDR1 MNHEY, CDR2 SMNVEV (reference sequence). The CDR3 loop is CASSFVAGDYGYTF. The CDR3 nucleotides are TGTGCCAGCAGTTTTGTAGCAGGGGACTATGGCTACACCTTC.

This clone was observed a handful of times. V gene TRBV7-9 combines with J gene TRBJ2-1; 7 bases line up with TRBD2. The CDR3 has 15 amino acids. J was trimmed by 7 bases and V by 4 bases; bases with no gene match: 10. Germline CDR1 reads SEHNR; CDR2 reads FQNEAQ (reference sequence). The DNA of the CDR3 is TGTGCCAGCAGCTCTGGACTAGATATTTCTAATGAGCAGTTCTTC. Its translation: CASSSGLDISNEQFF.

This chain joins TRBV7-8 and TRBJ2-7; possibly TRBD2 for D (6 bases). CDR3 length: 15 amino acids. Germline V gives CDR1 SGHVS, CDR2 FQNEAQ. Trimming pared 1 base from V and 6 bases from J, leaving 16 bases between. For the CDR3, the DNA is TGTGCCAGCAGCTTAGAGGGCGGGGAAAGGGGCGAGCAGTACTTC. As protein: CASSLEGGERGEQYF.

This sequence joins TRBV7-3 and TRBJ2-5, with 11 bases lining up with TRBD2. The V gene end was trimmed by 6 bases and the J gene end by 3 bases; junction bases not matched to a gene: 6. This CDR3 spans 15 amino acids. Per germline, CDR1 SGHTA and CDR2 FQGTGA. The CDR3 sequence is CASSQGLAAEETQYF. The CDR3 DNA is TGTGCCAGCAGTCAGGGACTAGCGGCGGAAGAGACCCAGTACTTC.

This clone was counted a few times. This chain's CDR3 is CASSKGRGFHEQYF. DNA of the CDR3: TGTGCCAGCAGTAAGGGGAGGGGGTTCCACGAGCAGTACTTC. V usage is TRBV27 and J usage is TRBJ2-5; D possibly corresponds to TRBD2 (7 bases). TRBJ2-7 explains the end of the DNA better; the J call may be wrong. In germline, CDR1 is MNHEY, CDR2 SMNVEV (reference sequence). This CDR3 spans 14 amino acids.